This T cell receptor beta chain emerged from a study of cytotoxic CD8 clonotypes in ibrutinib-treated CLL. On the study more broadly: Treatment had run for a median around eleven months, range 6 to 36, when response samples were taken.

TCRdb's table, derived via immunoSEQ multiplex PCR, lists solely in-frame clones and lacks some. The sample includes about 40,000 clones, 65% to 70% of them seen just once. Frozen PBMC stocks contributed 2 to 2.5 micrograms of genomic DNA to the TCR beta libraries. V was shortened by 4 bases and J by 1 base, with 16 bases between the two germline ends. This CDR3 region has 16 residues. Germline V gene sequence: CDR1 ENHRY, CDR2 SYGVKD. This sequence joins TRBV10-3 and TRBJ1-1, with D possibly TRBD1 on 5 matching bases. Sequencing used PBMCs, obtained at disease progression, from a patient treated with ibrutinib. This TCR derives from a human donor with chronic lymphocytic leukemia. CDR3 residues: CAISGGPGRKNTEAFF. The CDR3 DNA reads TGTGCCATCAGTGGGGGACCGGGCCGAAAGAACACTGAAGCTTTCTTT.